These 20 T cell receptor beta chains originate from one sample sequenced in a study of graft-versus-host responses after intestinal transplantation. Plating of approximately 200,000 CFSE-labeled responder cells was done together with approximately 200,000 irradiated, violet-dye-labeled stimulator cells. Generated by immunoSEQ multiplex PCR, the TCRdb table keeps only in-frame clones and is missing some. This table holds about 21,000 clones, roughly 33% found once. The source was alloreactive CD8+ T cells from a mixed lymphocyte reaction culture, collected before intestinal transplant. Subset given: CFSE-low proliferating T cells sorted from roughly six-day pre-transplant mixed lymphocyte reaction (GvH or HvG direction). The source of these receptors is a human patient who received an intestinal transplant.

The J gene is TRBJ1-2, the V gene TRBV5-6; D unresolved. The length of the CDR3 is 16 residues. Germline V CDR1 and CDR2: SGHDT, YYEEEE. The V gene lost 4 bases and the J gene lost 3 bases, with 19 bases spanning the gap. CDR3 region: CASSQFGRAGDYGYTF. Here the CDR3 DNA reads TGTGCCAGCAGCCAATTTGGGCGGGCTGGAGACTATGGCTACACCTTC.

By frequency in the sample, this clone is medium-sized (0.01 to 0.1%). V is TRBV6-1 and J is TRBJ2-7; D possibly corresponds to TRBD2 (6 bases). Germline lookup yields CDR1 MNHNS and CDR2 SASEGT. V was trimmed by 1 base and J by 6 bases, leaving 13 bases between them. The CDR3 covers 14 residues. The CDR3 region is CASSEGPGLSEQYF. In DNA, the CDR3 is TGTGCCAGCAGTGAAGGCCCGGGACTCTCCGAGCAGTACTTC.

The chain couples TRBV5-1 to TRBJ1-4, with no clear D. CDR3 length: 13 residues. Germline V gene data show CDR1 as SGHRS and CDR2 as YFSETQ. The V end was cut by 4 bases, the J end by 8 bases, with 12 bases between. The CDR3 sequence: CASSPVDEEKLFF. Here the CDR3 DNA reads TGCGCCAGCAGCCCAGTGGACGAGGAAAAACTGTTTTTT.

This chain connects TRBV6-5 to TRBJ1-6; D gene uncertain. The CDR3 sequence is 12 residues long. V was pared by 4 bases and J by 10 bases, with 8 bases between. Germline CDR1 is MNHEY and CDR2 is SVGAGI. Here the CDR3 reads CASSWPYSPLHF. The CDR3 bases are TGTGCCAGCAGTTGGCCTTACTCACCCCTCCACTTT.

The chain is built from TRBV10-3 and TRBJ1-4; D is uncertain. The CDR3 has 14 residues. Per germline, CDR1 ENHRY and CDR2 SYGVKD. The V end lost 0 bases, the J end lost 7 bases, and 9 bases lay between the germline ends. The DNA of the CDR3 is TGTGCCATCAGTGAGTCGAGAAGGAGTGAAAAACTGTTTTTT. It yields the protein CAISESRRSEKLFF.

The gene calls are TRBV7-9 and TRBJ2-7; D perhaps matches TRBD1 (6 bases). This CDR3 region has 15 residues. Germline CDR1 and CDR2: SEHNR and FQNEAQ (reference sequence). Trimming pared 5 bases from V and 0 bases from J, leaving 14 bases between. As DNA, the CDR3 is TGTGCCAGCAGCCAAAACACAGGGTCCTCCTACGAGCAGTACTTC. Its translation is CASSQNTGSSYEQYF.

CDR3: CASSFGTGMEAFF. As DNA, the CDR3 is TGTGCCAGCAGCTTCGGGACAGGGATGGAGGCTTTCTTT. This chain connects TRBV5-5 to TRBJ1-1, with 9 bases that match TRBD1. CDR1 SGHKS and CDR2 YYEKEE come from the germline V gene (reference sequence). This CDR3 region has 13 residues. The trim removed 2 bases at V and 11 bases at J, leaving 7 bases unmatched. The whole variable domain, filled in from reference TRBV5-5 and TRBJ1-1, reads DAGVTQSPTHLIKTRGQQVTLRCSPISGHKSVSWYQQVLGQGPQFIFQYYEKEERGRGNFPDRFSARQFPNYSSELNVNALLLGDSALYLCASSFGTGMEAFFGQGTRLTVV.

The chain is built from TRBV4-1 and TRBJ2-5, with D possibly TRBD2 on 6 matching bases. This CDR3 is built from 15 residues. V was trimmed by 2 bases and J by 1 base, leaving 11 bases between them. Per germline, CDR1 MGHRA and CDR2 YSYEKL. The CDR3 sequence: CASSQHPGAQETQYF. The CDR3 nucleotides are TGCGCCAGCAGCCAACATCCGGGAGCCCAAGAGACCCAGTACTTC.

V gene TRBV5-4 combines with J gene TRBJ2-1; TRBD2 aligns across 10 bases. Germline V gene data show CDR1 as SGHNT and CDR2 as YYREEE (reference sequence). With 4 bases clipped from V and 3 bases from J, the junction kept 4 bases outside the gene matches. The CDR3 consists of 15 residues. The CDR3 coding sequence is TGTGCCAGCAGCATTAGCGGGAGGTACTACAATGAGCAGTTCTTC. This translates into CASSISGRYYNEQFF.

This clone was seen a few times. This chain uses TRBV9 with TRBJ1-4, with a possible D match to TRBD1 (6 bases). V gave up 4 bases and J gave up 7 bases, with 8 bases separating them. There are 12 residues in the CDR3. Per the germline V gene, CDR1 is SGDLS and CDR2 is YYNGEE. CDR3 region: CASSTGSEKLFF. The CDR3 nucleotides are TGTGCCAGCAGCACAGGGAGTGAAAAACTGTTTTTT.

A few counts support this clone. The rearrangement uses TRBV19 and TRBJ1-5; TRBD1 is a possible D gene (5 bases). V shed 3 bases and J shed 0 bases, with 12 bases lying between them. The CDR3 runs to 16 residues. Germline assignment: CDR1 LNHDA and CDR2 SQIVND (reference sequence). This CDR3 reads CASSIQQEYSNQPQHF. The CDR3 DNA reads as TGTGCCAGTAGTATCCAACAGGAATATAGCAATCAGCCCCAGCATTTT.

V gene TRBV27 combines with J gene TRBJ2-1; unclear D gene. CDR1 and CDR2 from the germline V gene are MNHEY and SMNVEV (reference sequence). Trimming removed 4 bases from V and 10 bases from J, with 11 bases in between. This CDR3 is 12 amino acids long. This chain's CDR3 is CASSSASSEQFF. In nucleotides, the CDR3 is TGTGCCAGCAGTTCAGCCTCCTCGGAGCAGTTCTTC.

By share of the sample, this clone is medium-sized. The rearrangement joins TRBV7-9 to TRBJ1-1; no clear D gene. Germline CDR1 is SEHNR and CDR2 is FQNEAQ (reference sequence). Trimming shortened V by 4 bases and J by 6 bases, and 9 bases separated the two germline ends. The CDR3 loop spans 12 amino acids. CDR3: CASSSTASEAFF. CDR3 sequence (DNA): TGTGCCAGCAGCTCCACGGCATCTGAAGCTTTCTTT.

This chain connects TRBV15 to TRBJ2-1; possible D gene TRBD2, 6 bases. The CDR3 extends over 14 amino acids. V gave up 5 bases and J gave up 7 bases, with 15 bases separating them. Looked up from germline, CDR1 is LNHNV and CDR2 is YYDKDF (reference sequence). The CDR3 loop reads CATSLVGGVNEQFF. CDR3 bases: TGTGCCACCAGCCTGGTCGGAGGGGTAAATGAGCAGTTCTTC.

The V and J genes are TRBV21-1 and TRBJ2-5. TRBV21-1 is a pseudogene. This CDR3 is 14 amino acids long. The CDR3 region is CASSKAQGPETQYF. The CDR3 DNA sequence: TGTGCCAGCAGCAAAGCGCAAGGGCCGGAGACCCAGTACTTC.

The rearrangement joins TRBV19 to TRBJ2-1; possibly TRBD1 or TRBD2 for D (5 bases each). The CDR3 has 12 amino acids. Trimming stripped 5 bases from V and 10 bases from J, with 12 bases between. Germline V gene data show CDR1 as LNHDA and CDR2 as SQIVND (reference sequence). For the CDR3, the DNA is TGTGCCAGTAGTCCAGGGAGTAGCGAGCAGTTCTTC. It translates to CASSPGSSEQFF.

The chain carries TRBV7-2 and TRBJ2-3; D is perhaps TRBD1 or TRBD2 (5 bases each). Per germline, CDR1 SGHTA and CDR2 FQGNSA. The CDR3 has 14 residues. Deletions cut 1 base from V and 2 bases from J, with 7 bases between. For the CDR3, the DNA is TGTGCCAGCAGCTTAGACGGGGCCACAGATACGCAGTATTTT. This gives the protein CASSLDGATDTQYF.

This clone is labeled as medium-sized. The chain joins TRBV4-1 to TRBJ2-7; D not certain. V lost 3 bases and J lost 1, with 7 bases in between. CDR1 is MGHRA, CDR2 YSYEKL, per germline. There are 13 residues in the CDR3. In nucleotides, the CDR3 is TGCGCCAGCAGCCACGTGGGGTCCTACGAGCAGTACTTC. The encoded protein is CASSHVGSYEQYF.

The rearrangement joins TRBV27 to TRBJ2-1, with 10 bases aligning to TRBD2. Losses at the gene ends were 7 bases for V and 4 bases for J; bases not matched to a gene: 4. This CDR3 spans 14 amino acids. Per the germline V gene, CDR1 is MNHEY and CDR2 is SMNVEV (reference sequence). The CDR3 nucleotides read TGTGCCAGCACTAGCGGGAGCCTTTACAATGAGCAGTTCTTC. This sequence encodes CASTSGSLYNEQFF.

The rearrangement uses TRBV27 and TRBJ2-7; no clear D gene. CDR1 and CDR2 (germline): MNHEY, SMNVEV (reference sequence). The CDR3 has 13 amino acids. V was shortened by 2 bases and J by 0 bases, with 5 bases between the two germline ends. This CDR3 reads CASSLTSSYEQYF. The CDR3, as DNA: TGTGCCAGCAGTTTAACCAGCTCCTACGAGCAGTACTTC.